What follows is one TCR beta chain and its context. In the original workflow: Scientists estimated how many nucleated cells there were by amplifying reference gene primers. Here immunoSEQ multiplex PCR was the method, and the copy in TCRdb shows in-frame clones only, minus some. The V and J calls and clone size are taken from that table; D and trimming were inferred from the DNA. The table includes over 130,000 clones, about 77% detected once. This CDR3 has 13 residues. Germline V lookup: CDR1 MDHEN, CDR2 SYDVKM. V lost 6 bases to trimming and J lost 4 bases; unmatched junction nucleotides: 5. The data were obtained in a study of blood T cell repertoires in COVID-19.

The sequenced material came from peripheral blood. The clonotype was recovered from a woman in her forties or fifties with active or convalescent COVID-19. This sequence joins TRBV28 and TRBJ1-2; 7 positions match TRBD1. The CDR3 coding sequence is TGTGCCAGCAGGACGGGACAGTCCTATGGCTACACCTTC. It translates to CASRTGQSYGYTF.